The clone carrying this T cell receptor (beta chain) occurred once. Repertoires were generated with immunoSEQ multiplex PCR, while TCRdb's copy carries only in-frame clones and drops some. The sample contains over 150,000 clones, over 80% of which appear only once. This entry comes from a study of blood T cell repertoires in COVID-19. V shed 5 bases and J shed 0 bases, with 11 bases lying between them. There are 15 residues in the CDR3. Germline V CDR1 and CDR2: SGHVS, FNYEAQ. The receptor comes from a woman in her fifties or sixties with acute or convalescent COVID-19. The material sequenced was peripheral blood. The chain is built from TRBV7-6 and TRBJ2-4, with D perhaps TRBD2 (5 bases). The CDR3 region has the DNA TGTGCCAGCAGCCCAGGAGGATCAGCCAAAAACATTCAGTACTTC. Protein: CASSPGGSAKNIQYF.